Presented here are 13 T cell receptor beta chains from one specimen sequenced in a study of Graves' ophthalmopathy and Graves' hyperthyroidism (dated by TCRdb to 2016 to 2018). Sequencing instrument: Illumina HiSeq 2000. For repertoire sequencing, TCR beta CDR3 regions were amplified from RNA transcripts. The first round was an RT-PCR using HTBI primers with the Qiagen OneStep RT-PCR kit, and this first round was followed by a second-round multiplex PCR, then size selection and purification. TCRdb handled the public reads itself, with Q25 trimming in fastp and clone calling in MiXCR, and kept productive beta chains. Entries that share a CDR3 protein sequence are merged under the most common genes and DNA. This sample holds hundreds of thousands of distinct CDR3 sequences; around an eighth were observed only once. 8% to 10% of the sample comes from the top ten. The sample was blood. The receptor source for this set is a woman in her twenties or thirties with Graves' ophthalmopathy. Donor details come from another sample of the same person, matched by shared clones.

This clonotype was counted many times. The CDR3 region has the DNA TGTGCCAGCAGGTGGGACACTAATTACGAGCAGTACTTC. Translation: CASRWDTNYEQYF. The rearrangement links TRBV6-5 to TRBJ2-7, with TRBD1 as a possible D gene (6 bases). Trimming pared 6 bases from V and 4 bases from J, leaving 13 bases between. Germline assignment: CDR1 MNHEY and CDR2 SVGAGI. The CDR3 length is 13 residues.

This clonotype was observed at least ten times. V is TRBV6-1 and J is TRBJ2-2; 7 bases align to TRBD1. The CDR3 consists of 14 residues. V lost 5 bases and J lost 3; bases outside the gene matches: 3. Germline V CDR1 and CDR2: MNHNS, SASEGT. In DNA, the CDR3 is TGTGCCAGCAGTCCCGGGACAGACACCGGGGAGCTGTTTTTT. It codes for CASSPGTDTGELFF.

This clonotype was seen at least ten times. The genes are TRBV6-5 and TRBJ2-4, with D possibly matching TRBD1 (6 bases). The ends were cut back, 0 bases at V and 8 bases at J, with 11 bases in the middle. The CDR3 is 14 residues long. CDR1 MNHEY and CDR2 SVGAGI come from the germline V gene. The CDR3 bases are TGTGCCAGCAGTTACTCGAAGAAGGGGGACATTCAGTACTTC. Translating it yields CASSYSKKGDIQYF.

This clonotype was seen at least ten times. V gene TRBV15 combines with J gene TRBJ1-6; D is unclear. The ends were cut back, 0 bases at V and 4 bases at J, with 10 bases in the middle. The germline gives CDR1 LNHNV, CDR2 YYDKDF (reference sequence). This CDR3 spans 16 amino acids. In DNA form, the CDR3 reads TGTGCCACCAGCAGAGAAAGGACGGGATATAATTCACCCCTCCACTTT. It translates to CATSRERTGYNSPLHF.

This clonotype was seen a handful of times. The chain couples TRBV19 to TRBJ2-2; D tentatively reads TRBD1 or TRBD2 (5 bases each). Deletions cut 6 bases from V and 6 bases from J, with 17 bases between. The CDR3 totals 15 residues. Germline lookup yields CDR1 LNHDA and CDR2 SQIVND (reference sequence). In DNA, the CDR3 is TGTGCCAGTAGCAGGGACCGCCACGGTGCCGGGGAGCTGTTTTTT. Its translation: CASSRDRHGAGELFF. The full variable domain, rest sourced from reference TRBV19 and TRBJ2-2, is DGGITQSPKYLFRKEGQNVTLSCEQNLNHDAMYWYRQDPGQGLRLIYYSQIVNDFQKGDIAEGYSVSREKKESFPLTVTSAQKNPTAFYLCASSRDRHGAGELFFGEGSRLTVL.

The sample holds many counts of this clonotype. The chain combines TRBV24-1 with TRBJ1-1; weak D call: TRBD1 (6 bases). This CDR3 is 12 amino acids long. The germline V gene has CDR1 KGHDR and CDR2 SFDVKD. The V and J ends lost 12 bases and 5 bases respectively, with 15 bases between them. The CDR3: CAGGGGRTEAFF. CDR3 bases: TGTGCCGGAGGGGGGGGTCGTACTGAAGCTTTCTTT.

This clonotype was found many times. The chain joins TRBV6-5 to TRBJ1-1; a weak D match, TRBD1 (5 bases). The V end was cut by 8 bases, the J end by 4 bases, with 14 bases between. The germline CDR1 and CDR2 sequences are MNHEY and SVGAGI. The CDR3 covers 13 residues. CDR3 sequence: CASPLGGGTEAFF. For the CDR3, the DNA is TGTGCCAGCCCTCTTGGGGGTGGCACTGAAGCTTTCTTT.

Note on this clonotype: Since a much larger clone is just one base distant, this may be a read error. The chain joins TRBV15 to TRBJ1-3, with TRBD1 as a possible D gene (5 bases). The germline V gene encodes CDR1 LNHNV and CDR2 YYDKDF (reference sequence). The CDR3 runs 16 residues. The CDR3 sequence is CATIRDSAGSGNTIYF. The CDR3 DNA reads TGTGCCACCATCAGAGACTCCGCAGGGTCTGGAAACACCATATATTTT.

There are many counts of this clonotype. The gene calls are TRBV20-1 and TRBJ2-5; D assignment may be TRBD1 or TRBD2 (7 bases each). The germline V and J ends were trimmed by 6 bases and 4 bases, with 15 bases remaining between them. CDR3 size: 13 residues. Germline V CDR1 and CDR2: DFQATT, SNEGSKA (reference sequence). The CDR3 reads CSAWAGGGETQYF. Written as DNA, the CDR3 is TGCAGTGCCTGGGCAGGGGGGGGAGAGACCCAGTACTTC.

This clonotype occurred many times. The chain carries TRBV28 and TRBJ2-7; no definite D call. V was trimmed by 2 bases and J by 3 bases, leaving 8 bases between them. CDR1 and CDR2 from the germline V gene are MDHEN and SYDVKM. The CDR3 totals 13 residues. Here the CDR3 DNA reads TGTGCCAGCAGTTTAGAGTCGTTCTACGAGCAGTACTTC. This gives the protein CASSLESFYEQYF.

As concerns this clonotype: One junction end does not reproduce the germline sequence, and a read error may be involved. CDR3 protein: CASSFFGTEACF. Written as DNA, the CDR3 is TGTGCCAGCAGTTTCTTTGGGACTGAAGCTTGCTTT. The rearrangement joins TRBV28 to TRBJ1-1; weak D call: TRBD1 (5 bases). CDR1 is MDHEN and CDR2 is SYDVKM in the germline V gene. This CDR3 is 12 amino acids long.

This clonotype has at least ten counts. V is TRBV11-2 and J is TRBJ1-2; D perhaps matches TRBD1 (6 bases). CDR3 size: 13 residues. V was shortened by 6 bases and J by 4 bases, with 12 bases between the two germline ends. CDR1 and CDR2 (germline): SGHAT, FQNNGV. As DNA, the CDR3 is TGTGCCAGCAGATATACACAGGGCTATGGCTACACCTTC. The encoded protein is CASRYTQGYGYTF.

This clonotype was detected ten times or more. The chain has TRBV4-1 and TRBJ2-5, with D hard to call. The CDR3 length is 14 residues. CDR1 MGHRA and CDR2 YSYEKL come from the germline V gene. The germline V and J ends were trimmed by 0 bases and 3 bases, with 8 bases remaining between them. The CDR3 bases are TGCGCCAGCAGCCAAGATGGTCCTAAAGAGACCCAGTACTTC. This translates into CASSQDGPKETQYF.